The T cell receptor beta chain described here comes from a study of spatial heterogeneity in lung cancer. Whole-study results and caveats: Relative to follow-up, resection was when ubiquitous expanded tumor TCRs appeared more in blood.

This clonotype was recorded a few times. Its antigen is undetermined. This sample's time point: sample taken at primary tumor resection. Sequencing of whole RNA from tumor, nontumor lung or frozen PBMC involved no sorting. The cohort: 65 to 80 early-stage, untreated non-small cell lung cancer patients. CDR3 length: 20 residues. The V gene end was trimmed by 6 bases and the J gene end by 0 bases; junction bases not matched to a gene: 19. Per germline, CDR1 DFQATT and CDR2 SNEGSKA (reference sequence). MiXCR was run by TCRdb on the 5' RACE reads, yielding one entry per CDR3 protein. The table has fewer than 20,000 distinct CDR3 sequences, over 20% seen once.

This rearrangement joins TRBV20-1 to TRBJ2-3; 12 bases line up with TRBD2. Sample: PBMCs, taken at surgery. The sequence was collected from a female donor with early-stage non-small cell lung cancer. This CDR3 reads CSAKLPGLAGRTTSTDTQYF. CDR3 in DNA: TGCAGTGCAAAACTCCCGGGACTAGCGGGCAGAACAACTAGCACAGATACGCAGTATTTT.